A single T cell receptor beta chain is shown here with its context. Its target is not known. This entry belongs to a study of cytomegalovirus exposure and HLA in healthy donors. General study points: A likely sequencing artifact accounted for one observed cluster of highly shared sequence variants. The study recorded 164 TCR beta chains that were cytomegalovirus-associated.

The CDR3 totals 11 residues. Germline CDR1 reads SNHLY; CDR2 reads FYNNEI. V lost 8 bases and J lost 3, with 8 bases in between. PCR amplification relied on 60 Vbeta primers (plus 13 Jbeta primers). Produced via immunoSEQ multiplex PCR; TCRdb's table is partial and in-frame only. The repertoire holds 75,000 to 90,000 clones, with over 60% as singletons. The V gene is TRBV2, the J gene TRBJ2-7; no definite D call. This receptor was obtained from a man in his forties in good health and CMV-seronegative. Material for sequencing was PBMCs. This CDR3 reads CASRWSYEQYF. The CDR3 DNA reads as TGTGCCAGCCGCTGGAGCTACGAGCAGTACTTC.